This TCR beta chain appears in the sequencing data of a study of vaccination and CD4 T cells after COVID-19. The Oncomine TCR Beta short-read assay sequenced DNA from cultured CD4+ T cells. Using its own MiXCR run on the PCR reads, TCRdb lists one record per CDR3 protein. The sample contains under 20,000 distinct CDR3 sequences, 50% to 60% of which appear only once. The length of the CDR3 is 15 residues. The J segment lost 0 bases and the V segment lost 7 bases, leaving 8 bases of the junction unmatched. Per the germline V gene, CDR1 is MNHEY and CDR2 is SVGEGT. The treatment is: roughly ten-day PBMC culture with coronavirus spike peptide pools or control peptides (ViraFEST assay). With respect to this clonotype: Its cognate antigen is unknown.

The rearrangement joins TRBV6-2 or TRBV6-3 to TRBJ2-7, with TRBD2 matching over 8 bases. The sequence derives from a human donor who had recovered from COVID-19. The sample was CD4+ T cells from blood, cultured in vitro, taken after SARS-CoV-2 vaccination. CDR3 loop: CASTPASGLSYEQYF. CDR3 DNA sequence: TGTGCCAGCACCCCTGCTAGCGGGCTCTCCTACGAGCAGTACTTC.